This T cell receptor (beta chain) was recorded in a study of beta chain features in type 1 diabetes (dated by TCRdb to the late 2010s). The study in broad terms: No differences in mean age, gender distribution, total cell number or subset yield were found between patients and healthy donors. In the study, TCRB repertoires of sorted circulating CD4+ T cell subsets from recently diagnosed type 1 diabetes patients were compared with those of matched healthy donors. A total of about 110 million sorted cells were examined across all samples, and the number of cells per subset was strongly correlated with RNA yield. Regulatory and stem cell-like memory subsets were obtained from only 8 patients and about 8 healthy donors, while naive and central memory subsets were obtained from all 28 donors. The investigation overall reported the following: Patients with type 1 diabetes made fewer insertions and deleted more nucleotides at VDJ recombination sites, implying thymic rearrangement abnormalities. In all four CD4+ subsets, TCRB CDR3 length was moderately but significantly shorter in type 1 diabetes patients. Shorter templates might have been favored by PCR, but patient and control samples were amplified and corrected together, so both groups would have been affected equally by any skew. Because cDNA was sequenced instead of genomic DNA, highly expressing activated cells could be over-represented, though the groups showed no difference in activation or CD3 levels. Naive, central memory and regulatory TCRB repertoires appeared to be more alike among patients than among healthy donors. Only small numbers of individuals were included in the HLA sub-analyses, which left unresolved whether HLA type had any influence on TCRB rearrangement.

From each donor, a single peripheral blood sample of 90 to 150 mL on average was drawn into heparinised tubes. A BD FACSAria II and a panel including CD45RO, CCR7, CD25, CD127, CD95 and CD27 were used to sort naive, central memory, regulatory and stem cell-like memory CD4+ T cells. Every sorted population had a purity above 95%. Right away, PBMCs were isolated by Lymphoprep density gradient centrifugation and were stained directly, with no culture step. To minimize batch effects, samples were stained and sorted in pairs, one healthy donor with one patient per experiment. The entire isolated RNA was reverse transcribed using the High Capacity cDNA Reverse Transcription Kit, and thus expressed TCRB transcripts were sequenced. Deep immunoSEQ sequencing was applied to naive, central memory and regulatory T cell samples, giving an average of roughly 3.5 million total reads per sample. Sorted cells were lysed in RLT buffer and RNA was extracted with DNase-treated RNeasy Micro or Mini kits, depending on cell number. To prevent cross-contamination, every cell subset was processed on its own, while patient and healthy donor samples were processed together. Using the immunoSEQ multiplex PCR, TCRB sequences were amplified from cDNA into 87-bp fragments spanning the CDR3 region. Sequencing of the amplicons was performed on the Illumina HiSeq platform. The original pipeline was this. Synthetic template baselines were used to correct PCR bias computationally, reads within Hamming distance 2 were collapsed together, and singletons that could not be merged were discarded. By aligning reads against IMGT, V, D and J genes, CDR3 length, and insertions or deletions at six rearrangement sites were assigned. Within each subset, clonotype counts were normalized to sorted cell number, and only after that were true diversity and Gini coefficients computed with the tcR R package. Repertoire sharing was quantified using the overlap coefficient calculated on TCRB nucleotide sequences. TCRdb's version of the immuneACCESS table is confined to in-frame rearrangements and falls short of the full clone set. An unresolved V gene accounts for under half of the shortfall where checked; the remainder is of unknown origin. From that table come the V and J calls and clone size; the DNA was used to work out D and trimming. This sample holds approximately 38,000 clones; almost 65% were observed only once. Of the sample, approximately 2% is held by the ten largest clones.

Counted from cysteine to phenylalanine, this CDR3 has 16 amino acids. The kept DNA is CDR3 alone, 48 bases in frame from the first base. CDR1 SEHNR and CDR2 FQNEAQ were looked up in the germline V gene (reference sequence). V sheds 4 bases and J sheds 3 bases, leaving 17 bases between their ends. Regarding this clone: Its recognized antigen is unknown. Nothing much larger sits one base from this clone, and base qualities are not available.

The chain joins TRBV7-9 to TRBJ2-3; TRBD2 could be the D gene, as 6 bases match. Sequenced material: Tregs from blood. What this sample's cell subset or site label stands for: regulatory CD4+ T cells. This sequence originates from a woman aged 30 to 39 in good health. DNA sequence: TGTGCCAGCAGCTGGGTGGGCCAGGGAGGTACAGATACGCAGTATTTT. Translation gives CASSWVGQGGTDTQYF. The CDR3, completed at both ends by the reference TRBV7-9 and TRBJ2-3 genes, gives the full variable domain DTGVSQNPRHKITKRGQNVTFRCDPISEHNRLYWYRQTLGQGPEFLTYFQNEAQLEKSRLLSDRFSAERPKGSFSTLEIQRTEQGDSAMYLCASSWVGQGGTDTQYFGPGTRLTVL.